The sequence of this T cell receptor (beta chain) was determined in a study of graft-versus-host responses after intestinal transplantation. Overall study context: Each patient got anti-thymocyte globulin induction, then tacrolimus and steroids for roughly 3 years. General observations from the study: Recipient marrow contained GvH clones, some of which appeared first in ileum or blood. The study associated peak circulating GvH clone levels with early post-transplant HvG declines.

In this sample, this clone turned up once. Its target is not known. TCRdb keeps only in-frame clones here, not all; method: immunoSEQ multiplex PCR. The sample carries around 71,000 clones, over 85% recorded once. Between the trimmed V and J ends, which lost 3 bases and 4 bases, there was a span of 16 bases. The CDR3 spans 16 residues. CDR1 and CDR2 (germline): SGHAT, FQNNGV. This rearrangement joins TRBV11-2 to TRBJ1-3; a weak D match, TRBD1 (5 bases). The origin of this receptor is a human patient who received an intestinal transplant, so some T cells may come from the graft donor. Sequencing was performed on bone marrow, taken almost 750 days after intestinal transplantation. CDR3 nucleotides: TGTGCCAGCAGCTTCCGGTCCGGACACGGCGGAAACACCATATATTTT. Translation: CASSFRSGHGGNTIYF.